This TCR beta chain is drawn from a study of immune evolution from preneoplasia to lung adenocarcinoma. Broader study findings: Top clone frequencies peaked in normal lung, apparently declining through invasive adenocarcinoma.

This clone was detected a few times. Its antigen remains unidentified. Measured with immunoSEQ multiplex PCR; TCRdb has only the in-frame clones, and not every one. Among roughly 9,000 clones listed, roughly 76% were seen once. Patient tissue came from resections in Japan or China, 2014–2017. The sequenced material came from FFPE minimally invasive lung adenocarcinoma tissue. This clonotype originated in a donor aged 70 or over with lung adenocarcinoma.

In nucleotides, the CDR3 is TGCGCCAGCAGCGAGGGGTTTGGCTCCTACAATGAGCAGTTCTTC. This translates into CASSEGFGSYNEQFF. This sequence joins TRBV5-1 and TRBJ2-1; D is perhaps TRBD1 or TRBD2 (5 bases each). V shed 4 bases and J shed 0 bases, with 11 bases lying between them. Germline lookup yields CDR1 SGHRS and CDR2 YFSETQ. CDR3 length equals 15 residues.